This entry is about one TCR beta chain. This clone has a handful of counts. It has no known antigen specificity. One base away there is no much larger clone; base qualities are not given. From the germline V gene, CDR1 is SNHLY and CDR2 is FYNNEI. Including cysteine and phenylalanine, the CDR3 has 13 amino acids. The CDR3 DNA has 39 bases and is translated from base 1. V drops 10 bases and J drops 3 bases, leaving 12 bases in between. The immunoSEQ Assay, a bias-controlled multiplex PCR, was used to amplify TCRbeta CDR3 regions from genomic DNA. The original methods were these. The number of nucleated cells in each sample was estimated from the amplification of reference gene primers within the assay. To quantify the absolute abundance of each unique TCRbeta CDR3 rearrangement, sequence reads were collapsed and filtered. Productive Simpson clonality was computed per sample as the square root of Simpson's diversity index over productive rearrangements. TCRdb carries this immuneACCESS record with in-frame sequences only. Its versions omit some clonotypes, under half of them owing to an unresolved V gene in the studies checked, with the rest unexplained. For V, J and clone size, that table is used; D and trimming come from the DNA. Across this sample there are 110,000 to 150,000 clones, with about 83% seen only once. The leading ten clones occupy about 4.3% of the sample.

The collaborating institutions used their own protocols to collect whole blood in K2EDTA tubes. For TCRbeta analysis, collaborator samples were shipped as frozen whole blood, as isolated PBMCs, or as DNA extracted from either sample type. This sample is drawn from a study of blood T cell repertoires in COVID-19 (dated by TCRdb to between 2020 and 2021). Broadly, across the study: Collaborator samples came from the United States, Italy and Spain and covered acute and convalescent phases of COVID-19. The samples were drawn from two sources: the first 160 participants of the ongoing ImmuneRACE study, and 1,000 to 1,500 subjects contributed by 6 global collaborators. The material from the prospective study consisted of cDNA or gDNA derived from T cells, B-cell-depleted T cells, or PBMCs. Where HLA class I and class II types were available, the types were taken from metadata supplied by the sample provider, not from assay-based typing. A freely available public database, intended as a resource for researchers studying the immune response to SARS-CoV-2, is where the repertoires were released. The sample metadata nearly always contained a de-identified subject ID, COVID-19 status, age in years and sex. Subjects who had been exposed to COVID-19, were actively infected with it, or had recovered from it provided the deeply sampled blood TCRbeta repertoires that made up the dataset. Paper-wide results and their limitations: The quantity of clinical and demographic metadata differed by source and by participant and was supplied without curation.

The sample taken for sequencing was peripheral blood. The sequence links TRBV2 to TRBJ1-4; the D segment cannot be called with confidence. This TCR derives from a woman aged 40 to 49 with acute or convalescent COVID-19. The DNA reads TGTGCCACGCACGTCGGGTCTAATGAAAAACTGTTTTTT. This gives the protein CATHVGSNEKLFF.